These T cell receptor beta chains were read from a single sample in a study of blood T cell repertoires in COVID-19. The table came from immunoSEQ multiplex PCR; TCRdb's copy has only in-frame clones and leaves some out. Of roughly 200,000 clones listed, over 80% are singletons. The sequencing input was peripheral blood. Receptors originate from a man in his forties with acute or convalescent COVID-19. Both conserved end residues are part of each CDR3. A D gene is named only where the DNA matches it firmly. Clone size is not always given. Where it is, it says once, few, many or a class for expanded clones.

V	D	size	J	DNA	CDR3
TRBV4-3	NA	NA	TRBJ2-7	TGCGCCAGCAGCCAAGAGGGGGCTGCCTACGAGCAGTACTTC	CASSQEGAAYEQYF
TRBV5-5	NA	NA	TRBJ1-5	TGTGCCAGCAGCTTGAAAGGGGTAGGTCAGCCCCAGCATTTT	CASSLKGVGQPQHF
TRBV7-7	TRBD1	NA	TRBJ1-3	TGTGCCAGCAGCCCCGGGACAGGCGCTGGAAACACCATATATTTT	CASSPGTGAGNTIYF
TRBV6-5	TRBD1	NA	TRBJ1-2	TGTGCCAGCAGCCGGACAGGGGGCGACAGTGGCTACACCTTC	CASSRTGGDSGYTF
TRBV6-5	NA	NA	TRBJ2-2	TGTGCCAGCAGTTACTCGCCAGGGGCGAACACCGGGGAGCTGTTTTTT	CASSYSPGANTGELFF
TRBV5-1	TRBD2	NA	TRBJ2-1	TGCGCCAGCAGCTTGGCCCCTAGCGGGAGTTCAAATGAGCAGTTCTTC	CASSLAPSGSSNEQFF
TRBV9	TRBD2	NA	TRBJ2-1	TGTGCCAGCAGCGTAGCGGGAGGTAATGAGCAGTTCTTC	CASSVAGGNEQFF
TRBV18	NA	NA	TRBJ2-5	TGTGCCAGCTCACCACCGAGTCGGGGGTACCAAGAGACCCAGTACTTC	CASSPPSRGYQETQYF
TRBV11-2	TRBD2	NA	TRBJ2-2	TGTGCCAGCAGCCGGACTAGCGGGAACACCGGGGAGCTGTTTTTT	CASSRTSGNTGELFF
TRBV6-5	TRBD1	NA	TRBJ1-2	TGTGCCAGCAGCAACCGGGACAGAGTCTTC	CASSNRDRVF
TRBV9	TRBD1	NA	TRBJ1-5	TGTGCCAGCAGCGTCGGCCCTGGGGACAGCATAGGGAATCAGCCCCAGCATTTT	CASSVGPGDSIGNQPQHF
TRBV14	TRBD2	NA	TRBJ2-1	TGTGCCAGCAGCCAAGATGTTGGTGGGAGGGCTTACAATGAGCAGTTCTTC	CASSQDVGGRAYNEQFF
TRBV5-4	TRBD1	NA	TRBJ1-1	TGTGCCAGCAGCTTGGGGGCCGGACAGGTGAACACTGAAGCTTTCTTT	CASSLGAGQVNTEAFF
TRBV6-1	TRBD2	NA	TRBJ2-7	TGTGCCAGCAGGGAACTAGCGGATCTTTACGAGCAGTACTTC	CASRELADLYEQYF
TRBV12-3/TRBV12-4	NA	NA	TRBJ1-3	TGTGCCAGCAGCCCGACTTTGGGAAACACCATATATTTT	CASSPTLGNTIYF
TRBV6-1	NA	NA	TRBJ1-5	TGTGCCAGCAGTGAGGATCCAGGGTGGGCCTCCTATCAGCCCCAGCATTTT	CASSEDPGWASYQPQHF
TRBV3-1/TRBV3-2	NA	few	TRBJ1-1	TGTGCCAGCAGCGGGACACCTGGGACTGAAGCTTTCTTT	CASSGTPGTEAFF
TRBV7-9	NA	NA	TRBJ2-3	TGTGCCAGCAGCTCTTACACAGATACGCAGTATTTT	CASSSYTDTQYF
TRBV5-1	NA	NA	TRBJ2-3	TGCGCCAGCAGCTTGGCCCCGGGACTTTTAACAGATACGCAGTATTTT	CASSLAPGLLTDTQYF
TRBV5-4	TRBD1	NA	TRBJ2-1	TGTGCCAGCAGCTTGGGACAGGGGGCCTACAATGAGCAGTTCTTC	CASSLGQGAYNEQFF
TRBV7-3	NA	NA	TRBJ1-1	TGTGCCAGCAGGCAAGGGGCCATGAACACTGAAGCTTTCTTT	CASRQGAMNTEAFF
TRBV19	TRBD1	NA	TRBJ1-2	TGTGCCAGTAGTCTCGGGACAGGGGGCTATGGCTACACCTTC	CASSLGTGGYGYTF
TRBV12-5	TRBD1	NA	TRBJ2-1	TGTGCTAGTGGCCTTACAGGGGGAGAGCAGTTCTTC	CASGLTGGEQFF
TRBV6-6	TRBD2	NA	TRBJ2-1	TGTGCCAGCAGTTACGGACTAGCGGGAGGAAGAGAGCAGTTCTTC	CASSYGLAGGREQFF
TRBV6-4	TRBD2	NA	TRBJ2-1	TGTGCCAGCAGTGACTCGCCGGGACTAGCGGGAGATGAGCAGTTCTTC	CASSDSPGLAGDEQFF
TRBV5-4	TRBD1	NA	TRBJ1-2	TGTGCCAGCAGCGTTCCCGGGGACAGGGGATATGGCTACACCTTC	CASSVPGDRGYGYTF
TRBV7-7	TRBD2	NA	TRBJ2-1	TGTGCCAGCAGCTTAGGGACGGGGGGTACCTCCTACAATGAGCAGTTCTTC	CASSLGTGGTSYNEQFF
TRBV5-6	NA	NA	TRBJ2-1	TGTGCCAGCAGCCGAGGGTACAATGAGCAGTTCTTC	CASSRGYNEQFF
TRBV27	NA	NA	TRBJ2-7	TGTGCCAGCAGTCTATCGAGGGCTAGCGCCATCAGAGAGCAGTACTTC	CASSLSRASAIREQYF
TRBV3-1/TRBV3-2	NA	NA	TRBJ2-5	TGTGCCAGCAGCCAAGCAGGAAGACAAGAGACCCAGTACTTC	CASSQAGRQETQYF
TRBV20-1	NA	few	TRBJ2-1	TGCAGTGCTAGTACAAACAATGAGCAGTTCTTC	CSASTNNEQFF
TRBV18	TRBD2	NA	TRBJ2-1	TGTGCCAGCTCACTAGCTAGCGGCTACAATGAGCAGTTCTTC	CASSLASGYNEQFF
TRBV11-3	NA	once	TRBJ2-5	TGTGCCAGCAGCTTAGGTTCGGAGTACCAAGAGACCCAGTACTTC	CASSLGSEYQETQYF
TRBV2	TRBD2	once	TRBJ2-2	TGTGCCAGCTGGCGACTAGCGGGGACCGGGGAGCTGTTTTTT	CASWRLAGTGELFF
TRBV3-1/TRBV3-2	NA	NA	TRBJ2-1	TGTGCCAGCAGCCAAGAGTATGGCCAGGGGGGTGAGCAGTTCTTC	CASSQEYGQGGEQFF
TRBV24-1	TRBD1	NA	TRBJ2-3	TGTGCCACCAGTGATATCGCGACAGGGGTAGATACGCAGTATTTT	CATSDIATGVDTQYF
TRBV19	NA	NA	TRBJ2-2	TGTGCCAGCGTCGGTTTAAGAGTGCGGGGCACCGGGGAGCTGTTTTTT	CASVGLRVRGTGELFF
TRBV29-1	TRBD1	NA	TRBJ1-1	TGCAGCGTTGGGCGGGACAGGGGCACTGAAGCTTTCTTT	CSVGRDRGTEAFF
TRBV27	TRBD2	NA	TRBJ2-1	TGTGCCAGCAGTTCAAGGACTAGATCCCCCTACAATGAGCAGTTCTTC	CASSSRTRSPYNEQFF
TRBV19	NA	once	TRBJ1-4	TGTGCCAGTACTCTCCGATCGGGAGAAAAACTGTTTTTT	CASTLRSGEKLFF
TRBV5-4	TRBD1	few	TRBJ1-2	TGTGCCAGCAGCCCGAGACAGGGGGCAAATCTAGGTGGCTACACCTTC	CASSPRQGANLGGYTF
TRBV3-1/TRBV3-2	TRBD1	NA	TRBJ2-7	TGTGCCAGCAGCCCCTCCGGGACAGGAACCTACGAGCAGTACTTC	CASSPSGTGTYEQYF
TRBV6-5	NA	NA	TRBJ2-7	TGTGCCAGCAGTCGCTCACTCGCCTACGAGCAGTACTTC	CASSRSLAYEQYF
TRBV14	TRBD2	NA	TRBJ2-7	TGTGCCAGCAGCCGACTAGCGGGAACACACAGGGGGCAGTACTTC	CASSRLAGTHRGQYF
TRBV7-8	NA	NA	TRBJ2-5	TGTGCCAGCAGCCGAGGGGCCGGAACAGAGACCCAGTACTTC	CASSRGAGTETQYF
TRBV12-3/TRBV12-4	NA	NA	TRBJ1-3	TGTGCCAGCACCCCGGGGTCCGGAAACACCATATATTTT	CASTPGSGNTIYF
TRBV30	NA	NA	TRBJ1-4	TGTGCCTGGAACCAGGGGAACAATGAAAAACTGTTTTTT	CAWNQGNNEKLFF
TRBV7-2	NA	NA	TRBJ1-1	TGTGCCAGCAGCTTAGGGATGTTGGAACAGAGTGAAGCTTTCTTT	CASSLGMLEQSEAFF
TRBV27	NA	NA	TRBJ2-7	TGTGCCAGCAGTTTGGGCTCTCAGGAGCAGTACTTC	CASSLGSQEQYF
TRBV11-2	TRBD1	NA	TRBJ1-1	TGTGCCAGCAGCTTTACAGGGGATACTGAAGCTTTCTTT	CASSFTGDTEAFF
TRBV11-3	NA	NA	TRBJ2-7	TGTGCCAGCAGCGCGAGGGAAAACTCCTACGAGCAGTACTTC	CASSARENSYEQYF
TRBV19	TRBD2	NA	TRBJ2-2	TGTGCCAGTAGTTTCCAGACTAGCGGGGGGAACACCGGGGAGCTGTTTTTT	CASSFQTSGGNTGELFF
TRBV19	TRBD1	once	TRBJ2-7	TGTGCCAGTAGTCTAGGACAGGAGCCCTACGAGCAGTACTTC	CASSLGQEPYEQYF
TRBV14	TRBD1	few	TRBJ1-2	TGTGCCAGCAGCCTTCGGACAGGGAATTTCTATGGCTACACCTTC	CASSLRTGNFYGYTF